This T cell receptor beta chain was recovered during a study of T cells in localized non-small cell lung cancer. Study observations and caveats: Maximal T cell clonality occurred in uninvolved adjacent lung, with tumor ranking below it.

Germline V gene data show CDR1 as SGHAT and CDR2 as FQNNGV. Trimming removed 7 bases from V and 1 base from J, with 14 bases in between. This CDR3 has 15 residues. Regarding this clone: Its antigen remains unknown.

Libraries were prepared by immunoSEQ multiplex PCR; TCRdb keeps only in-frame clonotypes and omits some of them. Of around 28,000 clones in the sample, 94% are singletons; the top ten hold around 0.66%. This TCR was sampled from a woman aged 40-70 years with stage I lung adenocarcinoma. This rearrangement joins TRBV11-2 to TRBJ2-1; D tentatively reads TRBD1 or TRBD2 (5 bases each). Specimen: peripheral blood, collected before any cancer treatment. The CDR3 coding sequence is TGTGCCAGCAAGATTACGGGGCCTTCCTACAATGAGCAGTTCTTC. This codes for CASKITGPSYNEQFF.